This T cell receptor beta chain was sequenced during a study of shared clonotypes between healthy human individuals. Overall study findings and caveats: Non-shared clonotypes had lower generation probabilities than those shared by all four donors.

With respect to this clone: The antigen remains undetermined.

The germline V gene encodes CDR1 SGHDN and CDR2 FVKESK. J lost 3 bases, V lost 1 base, and 13 bases had no gene match. The CDR3 totals 19 residues. Sorted subsets were amplified in replicate PCRs using 200 to 250 ng DNA, roughly 30,000 T cell genomes. Sequencing used immunoSEQ multiplex PCR; TCRdb keeps in-frame clones, though not all of them. The sample has some 2,500,000 clones, over 85% seen once. This receptor was identified in a man aged 18 to 29 in good health. Some clones in this sample may be carry-over from other donors' samples. Sequences were obtained from naive CD4+ T cells from PBMCs. Noted subset: CD45RA+ positively selected. The chain joins TRBV14 to TRBJ2-2; TRBD2 aligns across 8 bases. For the CDR3, the DNA is TGTGCCAGCAGCCAAGGCCTGGGAGAGCGGGAGTTCTACACCGGGGAGCTGTTTTTT. It yields the protein CASSQGLGEREFYTGELFF. The entire variable domain, with the rest obtained from reference TRBV14 and TRBJ2-2, is as follows: EAGVTQFPSHSVIEKGQTVTLRCDPISGHDNLYWYRRVMGKEIKFLLHFVKESKQDESGMPNNRFLAERTGGTYSTLKVQPAELEDSGVYFCASSQGLGEREFYTGELFFGEGSRLTVL.